The 11 T cell receptor beta chains given below trace back to one sample, sequenced in a study of shared clonotypes between healthy human individuals. Sequenced by immunoSEQ multiplex PCR; TCRdb stores in-frame clones only, minus some. The table records 800,000 to 1,200,000 clones, approximately 80% of them present only once. What was sequenced was memory CD4+ T cells from PBMCs. The subset is: CD45RA-negative fraction. These receptors all come from a man between 18 and 35 years old in good health. Some clones in this sample may be carry-over from other donors' samples.

J is TRBJ1-5 and V is TRBV6-5, with D possibly being TRBD1 (5 bases). V was clipped by 5 bases and J by 4 bases, with 9 bases between them. The CDR3 loop spans 13 amino acids. The germline V gene encodes CDR1 MNHEY and CDR2 SVGAGI. CDR3 coding DNA: TGTGCCAGCAGTGACAGAGAAAATCAGCCCCAGCATTTT. Residues: CASSDRENQPQHF.

This chain links TRBV4-3 with TRBJ2-1; TRBD2 matches 8 bases. There are 14 residues in the CDR3. V dropped 2 bases and J dropped 4; count of bases not matched to a gene: 1. Germline loops: CDR1 LGHNA, CDR2 YSLEER. This chain's CDR3 is CASSQLAGYNEQFF. The CDR3 region has the DNA TGCGCCAGCAGCCAACTAGCGGGTTACAATGAGCAGTTCTTC.

The rearrangement uses TRBV4-3 and TRBJ2-3, with D hard to call. CDR3 length equals 14 residues. The germline gives CDR1 LGHNA, CDR2 YSLEER. V gave up 0 bases and J gave up 1 base, with 5 bases separating them. CDR3: CASSQDLRTDTQYF. CDR3 in DNA: TGCGCCAGCAGCCAAGATCTCCGCACAGATACGCAGTATTTT.

Notes on this clone: This may arise from a read error, as a much more abundant clone is one base away. The chain combines TRBV7-6 with TRBJ2-6; D could derive from TRBD1 or TRBD2 (5 bases each). V was shortened by 1 base and J by 0 bases, with 7 bases between the two germline ends. This CDR3 spans 16 amino acids. CDR1 and CDR2 (germline): SGHVS, FNYEAQ. The CDR3 region is CASSLGGSSGANVLTF. Here the CDR3 DNA reads TGTGCCAGCAGCTTAGGGGGGAGCTCTGGGGCCAACGTCCTGACTTTC.

This chain joins TRBV19 and TRBJ1-4; no definite D call. This CDR3 is 13 amino acids long. Trimming cost V 3 bases and J 7 bases, with 9 bases left between them. Per the germline V gene, CDR1 is LNHDA and CDR2 is SQIVND (reference sequence). CDR3 protein: CASSMWGREKLFF. In DNA form, the CDR3 reads TGTGCCAGTAGTATGTGGGGTCGTGAAAAACTGTTTTTT.

This sequence joins TRBV27 and TRBJ2-1; 7 bases are shared with TRBD2. This CDR3 has 16 residues. Germline V gene lookup returns CDR1 MNHEY and CDR2 SMNVEV (reference sequence). The V segment lost 9 bases and the J segment 7 bases; nucleotides outside the gene matches: 18. The CDR3: CASPPEGEGSRNEQFF. DNA for the CDR3: TGTGCCAGTCCCCCGGAAGGGGAGGGCTCTCGAAATGAGCAGTTCTTC.

The chain couples TRBV28 to TRBJ1-1; no clear D gene. With 2 bases removed from V and 12 bases from J, the gap between germline ends came to 16 bases. Germline assignment: CDR1 MDHEN and CDR2 SYDVKM. This CDR3 comprises 13 residues. The CDR3 sequence: CASSLREGRRTFF. The CDR3 DNA reads as TGTGCCAGCAGTTTAAGAGAGGGAAGGAGGACTTTCTTT. Filled out from reference TRBV28 and TRBJ1-1, the complete variable domain reads DVKVTQSSRYLVKRTGEKVFLECVQDMDHENMFWYRQDPGLGLRLIYFSYDVKMKEKGDIPEGYSVSREKKERFSLILESASTNQTSMYLCASSLREGRRTFFGQGTRLTVV.

A remark on this clone: Other DNA sequences from this sample encode an identical CDR3 as well. The CDR3 coding sequence is TGTGCCAGCAGTTCGAGGACACTTCGGGGTGCCGAAGCTTTCTTT. It specifies CASSSRTLRGAEAFF. The chain uses TRBV27 and TRBJ1-1, with a weak D call TRBD1 (5 bases). CDR3 length: 15 residues. CDR1 is MNHEY and CDR2 is SMNVEV in the germline V gene (reference sequence). The V end lost 4 bases, the J end lost 8 bases, and 20 bases lay between the germline ends.

V and J are TRBV28 and TRBJ1-5; D is ambiguous. Trimming removed 2 bases from V and 4 bases from J, with 15 bases in between. The CDR3 is 16 residues long. Looked up from germline, CDR1 is MDHEN and CDR2 is SYDVKM. CDR3: CASSLGRRQRNQPQHF. CDR3 DNA: TGTGCCAGCAGTTTAGGTCGACGGCAGAGAAATCAGCCCCAGCATTTT.

This chain links TRBV5-6 with TRBJ2-4; 9 bases are a match to TRBD1. J gave up 9 bases and V 3 bases, and 13 bases lay outside the gene matches. CDR3 size: 16 residues. The germline V gene encodes CDR1 SGHDT and CDR2 YYEEEE. Here the CDR3 reads CASSSPGGQGYGIQYF. The CDR3 bases are TGTGCCAGCAGCTCACCCGGGGGACAGGGATATGGCATTCAGTACTTC.

The chain has TRBV4-2 and TRBJ2-1, with D unresolved. The CDR3 totals 12 residues. The V end was cut by 4 bases, the J end by 7 bases, with 8 bases between. CDR1 is LGHNA and CDR2 is YNFKEQ in the germline V gene. For the CDR3, the DNA is TGTGCCAGCAGCCCGGAGAGGAATGAGCAGTTCTTC. Residues: CASSPERNEQFF.